These 7 T cell receptor beta chains were all obtained from the same sample, sequenced in a study of human T cells and chemical hapten exposure. MiXCR was run by TCRdb on the RACE reads, yielding one entry per CDR3 protein. Of 85,000 to 100,000 distinct CDR3 sequences in the sample, 9.5% to 14% were seen once. As for time point: pre-sensitization, week 0. Treatment defined: therapeutic diphenylcyclopropenone sensitization with weekly scalp DPC. This specimen consisted of whole blood, obtained in connection with sensitization to the hapten diphenylcyclopropenone (DPC). These receptor sequences come from a woman aged 60-70 years with alopecia areata. Some clones in this sample may be carry-over from other donors' samples.

The CDR3 DNA follows: TGTGCCAGCAGCTTATCGCATGAGCAGTTCTTC. Translating gives CASSLSHEQFF. V usage is TRBV7-2 and J usage is TRBJ2-1; D is unclear. The V gene lost 2 bases and the J gene lost 8 bases, with 4 bases spanning the gap. This CDR3 comprises 11 residues. Germline lookup yields CDR1 SGHTA and CDR2 FQGNSA.

The chain carries TRBV12-3 or TRBV12-4 and TRBJ2-3; 8 bases are a match to TRBD2. The CDR3 spans 18 residues. Trimming cost V 2 bases and J 0 bases; bases outside gene matches: 10. The CDR3 DNA reads TGTGCCAGCAGTTTACGGGGGGGTACAGGACCGAGCACAGATACGCAGTATTTT. As protein: CASSLRGGTGPSTDTQYF.

This clonotype was observed many times. The gene calls are TRBV5-1 and TRBJ2-3; unclear D gene. CDR3 length equals 14 residues. V was pared by 0 bases and J by 3 bases, with 8 bases between. Germline V gene data show CDR1 as SGHRS and CDR2 as YFSETQ. CDR3 region: CASSLDTPTDTQYF. Written as DNA, the CDR3 is TGCGCCAGCAGCTTGGATACACCAACAGATACGCAGTATTTT.

The CDR3 region has the DNA TGCGCCAGCAGTGAGTCAGGGAAGAACACTGAAGCTTTCTTT. Its translation is CASSESGKNTEAFF. The chain couples TRBV10-2 to TRBJ1-1, with D unclear. Germline assignment: CDR1 WSHSY and CDR2 SAAADI. Trimming stripped 0 bases from V and 1 base from J, with 6 bases between. This CDR3 spans 14 amino acids.

V usage is TRBV4-1 and J usage is TRBJ2-3, with TRBD1 matching over 7 bases. Germline V CDR1 and CDR2: MGHRA, YSYEKL. Trimming took 2 bases from V and 2 from J; bases not matched to a gene: 7. The CDR3 has 16 amino acids. The CDR3 loop reads CASSQPGTEPTDTQYF. The DNA of the CDR3 is TGCGCCAGCAGCCAACCCGGGACAGAGCCCACAGATACGCAGTATTTT.

In its sample, this clonotype was seen many times. The chain has TRBV18 and TRBJ1-5, with TRBD1 matching 7 bases. Germline values: CDR1 KGHSH, CDR2 LQKENI. V lost 3 bases to trimming and J lost 7 bases; unmatched junction nucleotides: 9. This CDR3 region has 15 residues. The CDR3 DNA sequence: TGTGCCAGCTCACCGCAAGACAGGGTCGCCCAGCCCCAGCATTTT. Protein sequence: CASSPQDRVAQPQHF.

A note on this clonotype: A much larger clonotype is one base distant, so this may be a read error. This sequence joins TRBV12-5 and TRBJ1-2; D not resolved. In germline, CDR1 is LGHNT, CDR2 FRNRAP. The CDR3 contains 12 residues. Written as DNA, the CDR3 is TGTGTTAGTGCCCAACGGGGCTATGGCTACACCTTC. Its protein product is CVSAQRGYGYTF.